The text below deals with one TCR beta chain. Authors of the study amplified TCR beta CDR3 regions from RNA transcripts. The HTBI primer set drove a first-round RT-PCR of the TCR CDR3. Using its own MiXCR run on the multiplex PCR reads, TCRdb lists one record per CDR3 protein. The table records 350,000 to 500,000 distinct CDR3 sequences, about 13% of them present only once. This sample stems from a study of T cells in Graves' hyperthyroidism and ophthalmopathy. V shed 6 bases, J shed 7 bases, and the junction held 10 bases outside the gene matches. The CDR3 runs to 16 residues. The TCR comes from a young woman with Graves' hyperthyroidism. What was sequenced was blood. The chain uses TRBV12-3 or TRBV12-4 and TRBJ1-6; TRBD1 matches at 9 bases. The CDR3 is CASRFRDRVVNSPLHF. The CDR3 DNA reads TGTGCCAGCAGATTCCGGGACAGGGTGGTAAATTCACCCCTCCACTTT.